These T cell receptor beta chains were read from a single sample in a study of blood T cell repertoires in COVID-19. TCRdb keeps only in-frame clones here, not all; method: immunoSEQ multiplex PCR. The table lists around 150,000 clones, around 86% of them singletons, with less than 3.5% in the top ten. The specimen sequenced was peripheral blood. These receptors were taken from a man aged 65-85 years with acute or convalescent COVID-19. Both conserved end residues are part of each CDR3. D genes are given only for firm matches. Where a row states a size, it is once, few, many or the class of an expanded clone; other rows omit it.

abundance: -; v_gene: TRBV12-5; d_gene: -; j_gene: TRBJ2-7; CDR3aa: CASGPLHTVRGEQYF; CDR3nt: TGTGCTAGTGGTCCCCTCCATACGGTCCGGGGCGAGCAGTACTTC
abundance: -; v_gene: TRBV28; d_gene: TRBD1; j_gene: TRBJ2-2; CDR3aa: CASSPSGTGTNTGELFF; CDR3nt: TGTGCCAGCAGTCCCTCCGGGACAGGGACGAACACCGGGGAGCTGTTTTTT
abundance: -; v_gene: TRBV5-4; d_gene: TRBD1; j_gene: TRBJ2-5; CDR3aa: CASSLGQGDLQETQYF; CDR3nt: TGTGCCAGCAGCCTGGGACAGGGCGATCTTCAAGAGACCCAGTACTTC
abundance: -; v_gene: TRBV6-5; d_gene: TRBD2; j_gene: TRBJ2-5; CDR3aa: CASSYSKAGEGETQYF; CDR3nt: TGTGCCAGCAGTTACTCGAAGGCGGGAGAAGGAGAGACCCAGTACTTC
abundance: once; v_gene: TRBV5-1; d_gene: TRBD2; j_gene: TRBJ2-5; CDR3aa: CASGPGREGRGETQYF; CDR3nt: TGCGCCAGCGGACCGGGGAGGGAGGGCCGTGGGGAGACCCAGTACTTC
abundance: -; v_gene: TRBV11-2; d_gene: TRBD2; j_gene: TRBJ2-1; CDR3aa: CASSLPPGLPDNEQFF; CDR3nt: TGTGCCAGCAGCCTACCCCCGGGACTACCCGACAATGAGCAGTTCTTC
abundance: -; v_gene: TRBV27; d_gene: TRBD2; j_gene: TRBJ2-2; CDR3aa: CASSWGGNTGELFF; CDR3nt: TGTGCCAGCAGTTGGGGGGGGAACACCGGGGAGCTGTTTTTT
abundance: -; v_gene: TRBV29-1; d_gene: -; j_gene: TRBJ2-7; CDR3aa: CSGRDGYSYEQYF; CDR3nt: TGCAGCGGGCGGGACGGATACTCCTACGAGCAGTACTTC
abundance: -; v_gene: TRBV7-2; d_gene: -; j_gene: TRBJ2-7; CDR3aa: CASSASYEQYF; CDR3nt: TGTGCCAGCAGCGCGTCCTACGAGCAGTACTTC
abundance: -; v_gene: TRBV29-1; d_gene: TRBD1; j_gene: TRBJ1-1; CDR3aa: CSAIGTAFSGLAFF; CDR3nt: TGCAGCGCCATAGGGACAGCCTTTTCCGGGCTCGCTTTCTTT
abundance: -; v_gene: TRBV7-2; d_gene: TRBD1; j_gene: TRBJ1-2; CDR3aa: CASSLDAGGVDYGYTF; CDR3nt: TGTGCCAGCAGCTTAGATGCAGGGGGTGTCGACTATGGCTACACCTTC
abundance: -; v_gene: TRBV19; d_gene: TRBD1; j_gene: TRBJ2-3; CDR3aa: CASSSTGTGADTQYF; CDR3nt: TGTGCCAGTAGTTCAACCGGGACAGGGGCAGATACGCAGTATTTT
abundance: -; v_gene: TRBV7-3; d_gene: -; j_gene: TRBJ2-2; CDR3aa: CASSLDRQGRSTGELFF; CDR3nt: TGTGCCAGCAGCTTAGATCGCCAGGGTCGATCTACCGGGGAGCTGTTTTTT
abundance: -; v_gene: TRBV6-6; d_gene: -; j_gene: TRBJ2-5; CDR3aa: CASSYWEKETQYF; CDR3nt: TGTGCCAGCAGCTACTGGGAGAAAGAGACCCAGTACTTC
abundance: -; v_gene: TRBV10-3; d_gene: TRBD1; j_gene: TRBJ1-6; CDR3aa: CAITSRDRSSPLHF; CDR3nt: TGTGCCATCACAAGCCGGGACAGAAGTTCACCCCTCCACTTT
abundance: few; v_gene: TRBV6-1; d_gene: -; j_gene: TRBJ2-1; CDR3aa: CASNLLLDSYNEQFF; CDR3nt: TGTGCCAGCAACCTACTCCTCGACTCCTACAATGAGCAGTTCTTC
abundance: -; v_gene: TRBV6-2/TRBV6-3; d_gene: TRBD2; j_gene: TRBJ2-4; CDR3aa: CASSYNIRLAGEVNIQYF; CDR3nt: TGTGCCAGCAGTTACAACATTCGACTAGCGGGAGAGGTAAACATTCAGTACTTC
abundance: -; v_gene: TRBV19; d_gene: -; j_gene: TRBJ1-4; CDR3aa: CASSRWTGSDEKLFF; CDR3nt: TGTGCCAGTAGTAGGTGGACGGGAAGCGATGAAAAACTGTTTTTT
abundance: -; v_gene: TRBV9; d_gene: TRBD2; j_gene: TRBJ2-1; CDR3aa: CASSDGLAGENEQFF; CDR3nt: TGTGCCAGCAGTGACGGACTAGCGGGAGAAAATGAGCAGTTCTTC
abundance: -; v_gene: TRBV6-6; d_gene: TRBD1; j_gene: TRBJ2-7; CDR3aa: CASSYTTGVEQYF; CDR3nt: TGTGCCAGCAGTTACACGACAGGGGTGGAGCAGTACTTC
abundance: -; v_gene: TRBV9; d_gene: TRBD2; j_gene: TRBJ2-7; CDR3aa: CASSALAGVGEQYF; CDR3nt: TGTGCCAGCAGCGCACTAGCGGGAGTGGGGGAGCAGTACTTC
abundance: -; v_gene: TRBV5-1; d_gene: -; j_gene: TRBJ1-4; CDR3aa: CASSLSRGLDEKLFF; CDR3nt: TGCGCCAGCAGCTTGTCCAGGGGTCTAGATGAAAAACTGTTTTTT
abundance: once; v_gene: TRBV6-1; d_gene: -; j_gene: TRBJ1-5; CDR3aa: CASSELGGQPQHF; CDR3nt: TGTGCCAGCAGTGAATTGGGAGGACAGCCCCAGCATTTT
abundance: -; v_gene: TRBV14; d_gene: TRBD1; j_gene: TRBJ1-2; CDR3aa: CASSQSATGGYGYTF; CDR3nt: TGTGCCAGCAGCCAATCTGCGACAGGGGGTTATGGCTACACCTTC
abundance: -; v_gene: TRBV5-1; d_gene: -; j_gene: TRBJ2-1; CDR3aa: CASSLVPGNNEQFF; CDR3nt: TGCGCCAGCAGCTTGGTTCCGGGGAACAATGAGCAGTTCTTC
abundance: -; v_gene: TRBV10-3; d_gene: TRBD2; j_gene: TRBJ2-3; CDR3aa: CAISVATSGNFTDTQYF; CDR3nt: TGTGCCATCAGTGTCGCGACTAGCGGGAACTTCACAGATACGCAGTATTTT
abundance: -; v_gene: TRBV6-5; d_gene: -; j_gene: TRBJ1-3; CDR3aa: CASSYSNQYSGNTIYF; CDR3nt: TGTGCCAGCAGTTACTCGAATCAGTACTCTGGAAACACCATATATTTT
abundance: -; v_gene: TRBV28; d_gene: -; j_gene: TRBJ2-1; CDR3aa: CASSRDSSSYNEQFF; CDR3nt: TGTGCCAGCAGTAGGGACTCGAGCTCCTACAATGAGCAGTTCTTC
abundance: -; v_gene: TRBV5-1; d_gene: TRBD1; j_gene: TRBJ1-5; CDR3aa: CASSPGGFNQPQHF; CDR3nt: TGCGCCAGCAGCCCAGGGGGTTTCAATCAGCCCCAGCATTTT
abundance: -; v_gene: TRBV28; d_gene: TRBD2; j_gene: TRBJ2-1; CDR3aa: CATIAGLNNEQFF; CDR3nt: TGTGCCACCATAGCGGGCCTTAACAATGAGCAGTTCTTC
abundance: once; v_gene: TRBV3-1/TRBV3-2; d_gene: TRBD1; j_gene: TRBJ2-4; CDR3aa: CASSQETGGSKNIQYF; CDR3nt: TGTGCCAGCAGCCAAGAGACAGGGGGGTCCAAAAACATTCAGTACTTC
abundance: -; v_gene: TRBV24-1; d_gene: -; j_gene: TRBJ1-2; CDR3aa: CATSQGEGYTF; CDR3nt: TGTGCCACCAGTCAGGGCGAGGGCTACACCTTC
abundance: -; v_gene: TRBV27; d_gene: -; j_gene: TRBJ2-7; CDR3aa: CASSLSRESYEQYF; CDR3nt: TGTGCCAGCAGTTTATCTAGAGAATCCTACGAGCAGTACTTC
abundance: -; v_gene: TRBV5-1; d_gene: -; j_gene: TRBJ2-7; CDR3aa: CASSFERTSYEQYF; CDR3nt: TGCGCCAGCAGCTTTGAGCGTACTTCCTACGAGCAGTACTTC
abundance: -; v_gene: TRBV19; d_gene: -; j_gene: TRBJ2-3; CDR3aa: CASSTQSGVSDTQYF; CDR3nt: TGTGCCAGTAGCACCCAATCGGGGGTTTCAGATACGCAGTATTTT
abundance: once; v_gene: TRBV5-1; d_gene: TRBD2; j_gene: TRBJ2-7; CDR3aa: CASSFSLLADPGMVFEQYF; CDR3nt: TGCGCCAGCAGCTTTTCTTTACTAGCGGATCCCGGTATGGTCTTCGAGCAGTACTTC
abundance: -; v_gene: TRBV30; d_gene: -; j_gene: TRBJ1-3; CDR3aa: CAWSVLQGVAGNTIYF; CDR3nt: TGTGCCTGGAGTGTACTTCAGGGCGTTGCTGGAAACACCATATATTTT
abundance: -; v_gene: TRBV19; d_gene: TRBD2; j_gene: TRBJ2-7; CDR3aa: CASTRGGSGSHEQYF; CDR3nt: TGTGCCAGTACCCGAGGGGGTAGCGGGAGTCACGAGCAGTACTTC
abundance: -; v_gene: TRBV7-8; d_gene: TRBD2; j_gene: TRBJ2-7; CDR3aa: CASSLGAGGVRQYF; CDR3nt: TGTGCCAGCAGCTTAGGAGCGGGAGGGGTTAGGCAGTACTTC
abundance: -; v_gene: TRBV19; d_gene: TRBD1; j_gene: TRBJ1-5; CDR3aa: CASSIRGQGTNSNQPQHF; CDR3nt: TGTGCCAGTAGTATCCGCGGACAGGGAACTAATAGCAATCAGCCCCAGCATTTT
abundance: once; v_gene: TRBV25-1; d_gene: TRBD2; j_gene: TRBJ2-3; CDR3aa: CASSWLAGVSDTQYF; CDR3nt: TGTGCCAGCAGTTGGCTAGCGGGAGTATCAGATACGCAGTATTTT
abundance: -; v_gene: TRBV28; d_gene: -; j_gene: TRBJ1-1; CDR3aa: CASSSAGSFTEAFF; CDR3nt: TGTGCCAGCAGTTCCGCCGGGAGCTTCACTGAAGCTTTCTTT
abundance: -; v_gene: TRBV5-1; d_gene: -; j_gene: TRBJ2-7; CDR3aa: CASSLNTYEQYF; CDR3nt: TGCGCCAGCAGCTTGAATACCTACGAGCAGTACTTC
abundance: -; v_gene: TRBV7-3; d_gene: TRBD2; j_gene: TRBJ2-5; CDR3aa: CASSSLAGPQETQYF; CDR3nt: TGTGCCAGCAGCTCCCTAGCGGGACCCCAAGAGACCCAGTACTTC
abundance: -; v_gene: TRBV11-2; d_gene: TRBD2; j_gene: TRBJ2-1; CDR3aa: CASSFRGLAGGNNEQFF; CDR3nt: TGTGCCAGCAGCTTCCGAGGACTAGCGGGAGGAAACAATGAGCAGTTCTTC
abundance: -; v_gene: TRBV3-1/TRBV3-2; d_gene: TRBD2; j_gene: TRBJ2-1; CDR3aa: CASSLAGKGSYNEQFF; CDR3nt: TGTGCCAGCAGCTTAGCGGGAAAGGGCTCCTACAATGAGCAGTTCTTC
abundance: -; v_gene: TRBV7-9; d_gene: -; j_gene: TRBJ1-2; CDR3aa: CASSPFLDFYGYTF; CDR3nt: TGTGCCAGCAGCCCTTTCTTAGACTTCTATGGCTACACCTTC
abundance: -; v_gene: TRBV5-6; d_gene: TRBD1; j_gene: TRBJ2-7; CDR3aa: CASSLRTGGAPHEQYF; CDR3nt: TGTGCCAGCAGCCTTCGGACAGGGGGCGCCCCGCACGAGCAGTACTTC
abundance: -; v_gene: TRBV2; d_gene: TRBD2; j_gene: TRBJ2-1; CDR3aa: CASSPRTSGNNEQFF; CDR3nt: TGTGCCAGCAGCCCCCGGACTAGCGGAAACAATGAGCAGTTCTTC
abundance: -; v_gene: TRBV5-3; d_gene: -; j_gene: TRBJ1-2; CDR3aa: CARSQVKSYGYTF; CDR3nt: TGTGCCAGAAGCCAGGTAAAGAGCTATGGCTACACCTTC
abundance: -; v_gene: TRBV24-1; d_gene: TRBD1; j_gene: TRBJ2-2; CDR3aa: CATSAGQGSAGELFF; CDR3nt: TGTGCCACCAGTGCGGGACAGGGAAGTGCCGGGGAGCTGTTTTTT
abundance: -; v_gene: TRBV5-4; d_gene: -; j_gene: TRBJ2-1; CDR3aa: CASSFPGQLRNEQFF; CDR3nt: TGTGCCAGCAGCTTCCCCGGACAGCTTCGCAATGAGCAGTTCTTC
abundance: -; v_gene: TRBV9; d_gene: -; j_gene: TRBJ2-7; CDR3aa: CASSEGVATEQYF; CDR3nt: TGTGCCAGCAGCGAGGGGGTAGCGACCGAGCAGTACTTC
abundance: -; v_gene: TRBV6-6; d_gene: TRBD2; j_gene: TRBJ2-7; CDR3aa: CASSYSGSGSGNEQYF; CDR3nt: TGTGCCAGCAGTTACTCGGGCAGCGGGAGTGGGAACGAGCAGTACTTC
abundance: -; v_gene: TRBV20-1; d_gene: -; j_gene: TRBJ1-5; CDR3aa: CSVSGGGPQHF; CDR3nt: TGCAGTGTATCCGGGGGGGGGCCCCAGCATTTT